Listed here are 10 T cell receptor beta chains from one sample, sequenced in a study of cytomegalovirus exposure and HLA in healthy donors. PCR was performed using 60 Vbeta and 13 Jbeta primers. The protocol was immunoSEQ multiplex PCR, while the TCRdb copy is restricted to in-frame clones and leaves out a portion. The table has 110,000 to 150,000 clones, 79% seen once. Sequences were obtained from PBMCs. Source of these receptors: a man aged 18 to 29 in good health and CMV-seronegative.

V gene TRBV5-1 combines with J gene TRBJ1-1; 8 nucleotides match TRBD1. Trimming removed 4 bases from V and 0 bases from J; junction bases left unmatched: 11. CDR1 SGHRS and CDR2 YFSETQ come from the germline V gene. The CDR3 runs to 17 residues. This chain's CDR3 is CASSPGQVYPVNTEAFF. The CDR3 DNA reads TGCGCCAGCAGCCCGGGACAGGTTTATCCGGTGAACACTGAAGCTTTCTTT.

The CDR3 spells CASNSDRFYNEQFF. The CDR3 region has the DNA TGTGCCAGCAACTCGGACAGGTTTTACAATGAGCAGTTCTTC. J is TRBJ2-1 and V is TRBV28, with TRBD1 identical over 7 bases. V was pared by 7 bases and J by 4 bases, with 7 bases of the junction left unmatched. Germline V gene sequence: CDR1 MDHEN, CDR2 SYDVKM. The CDR3 consists of 14 residues.

The chain couples TRBV5-6 to TRBJ2-3, with D uncertain. V was shortened by 2 bases and J by 2 bases, with 12 bases between the two germline ends. This CDR3 region has 15 residues. The germline V gene encodes CDR1 SGHDT and CDR2 YYEEEE. CDR3 nucleotides: TGTGCCAGCAGCTTTGACTCTCTCCTCACAGATACGCAGTATTTT. It is translated as CASSFDSLLTDTQYF. The whole variable domain, filled in from reference TRBV5-6 and TRBJ2-3, reads DAGVTQSPTHLIKTRGQQVTLRCSPKSGHDTVSWYQQALGQGPQFIFQYYEEEERQRGNFPDRFSGHQFPNYSSELNVNALLLGDSALYLCASSFDSLLTDTQYFGPGTRLTVL.

This clone has only a few counts. V and J are TRBV6-6 and TRBJ2-7; D may be TRBD1 (6 bases). CDR3 length equals 13 residues. With 2 bases removed from V and 2 bases from J, the gap between germline ends came to 7 bases. Per germline, CDR1 MNHNY and CDR2 SVGAGI (reference sequence). CDR3 nucleotides: TGTGCCAGCAGTTACCCAGGGGCCTACGAGCAGTACTTC. It encodes CASSYPGAYEQYF.

The genes are TRBV10-3 and TRBJ1-2; D may be TRBD1 (6 bases). The germline CDR1 and CDR2 sequences are ENHRY and SYGVKD. CDR3 length: 14 amino acids. Between the trimmed V and J ends, which lost 2 bases and 7 bases, there was a span of 14 bases. The CDR3 protein is CAISEVTGMGGYTF. CDR3 nucleotide sequence: TGTGCCATCAGTGAGGTCACAGGGATGGGTGGCTACACCTTC.

This clone came up once. The chain recombines TRBV5-4 with TRBJ1-2, with 12 positions matching TRBD1. Germline V gives CDR1 SGHNT, CDR2 YYREEE (reference sequence). With 0 bases clipped from V and 4 bases from J, the junction kept 4 bases outside the gene matches. The CDR3 consists of 16 residues. In DNA form, the CDR3 reads TGTGCCAGCAGCTTGGCAGGGACAGGGGGCTTCTATGGCTACACCTTC. Its protein product is CASSLAGTGGFYGYTF.

V gene TRBV9 combines with J gene TRBJ1-3; 7 bases are a match to TRBD1. CDR1 and CDR2 (germline): SGDLS, YYNGEE. V lost 0 bases and J lost 4; bases outside the gene matches: 7. The CDR3 consists of 16 residues. The CDR3 loop reads CASSVERGPWGNTIYF. In DNA form, the CDR3 reads TGTGCCAGCAGCGTAGAAAGGGGGCCGTGGGGAAACACCATATATTTT.

The chain links TRBV4-3 to TRBJ2-5; D possibly corresponds to TRBD2 (5 bases). The end of the DNA aligns better with TRBJ2-7, so the J call may be wrong. The germline CDR1 and CDR2 sequences are LGHNA and YSLEER. The CDR3 covers 15 residues. CDR3 in DNA: TGCGCCAGCAGCCAAGATCGAACGGGGATCAACGAGCAGTACTTC. This codes for CASSQDRTGINEQYF.

The V gene is TRBV19, the J gene TRBJ1-4, with D possibly being TRBD1 (6 bases). This CDR3 contains 15 residues. The V gene's germline CDR1 is LNHDA and CDR2 SQIVND (reference sequence). Trimming shortened V by 1 base and J by 5 bases, and 11 bases separated the two germline ends. The CDR3 DNA reads as TGTGCCAGTAGTATAGGCCCAGGGGTGAATGAAAAACTGTTTTTT. The encoded protein is CASSIGPGVNEKLFF.

J is TRBJ2-6 and V is TRBV5-1, with D hard to call. Germline lookup yields CDR1 SGHRS and CDR2 YFSETQ. This CDR3 contains 16 residues. The V end lost 4 bases, the J end lost 0 bases, and 11 bases lay between the germline ends. This CDR3 reads CASSRQESSGANVLTF. In nucleotides, the CDR3 is TGCGCCAGCAGCCGACAAGAGAGCTCTGGGGCCAACGTCCTGACTTTC.